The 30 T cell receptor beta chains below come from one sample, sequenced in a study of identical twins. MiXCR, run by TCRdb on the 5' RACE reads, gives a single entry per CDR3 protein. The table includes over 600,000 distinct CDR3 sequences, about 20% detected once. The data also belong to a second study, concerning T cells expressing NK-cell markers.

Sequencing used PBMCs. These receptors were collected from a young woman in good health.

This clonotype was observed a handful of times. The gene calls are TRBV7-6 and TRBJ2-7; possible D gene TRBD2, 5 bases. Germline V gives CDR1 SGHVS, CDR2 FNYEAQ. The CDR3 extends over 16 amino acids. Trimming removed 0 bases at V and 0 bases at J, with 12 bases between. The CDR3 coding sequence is TGTGCCAGCAGCTTAGCGGGAGAAGCAGTCTCCTACGAGCAGTACTTC. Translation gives CASSLAGEAVSYEQYF.

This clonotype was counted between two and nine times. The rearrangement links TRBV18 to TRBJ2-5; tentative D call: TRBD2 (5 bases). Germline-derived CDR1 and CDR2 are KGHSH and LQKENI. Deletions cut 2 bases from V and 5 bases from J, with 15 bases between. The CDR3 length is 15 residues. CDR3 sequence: CASSPGTSGLETQYF. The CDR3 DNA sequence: TGTGCCAGCTCACCAGGAACTTCCGGACTGGAGACCCAGTACTTC. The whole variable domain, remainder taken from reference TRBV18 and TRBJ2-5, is NAGVMQNPRHLVRRRGQEARLRCSPMKGHSHVYWYRQLPEEGLKFMVYLQKENIIDESGMPKERFSAEFPKEGPSILRIQQVVRGDSAAYFCASSPGTSGLETQYFGPGTRLLVL.

The CDR3 DNA follows: TGTGCCAGCAGCGGTTACGGGGGTAGTGACACCATATATTTT. It encodes CASSGYGGSDTIYF. The chain is built from TRBV9 and TRBJ1-3; D perhaps matches TRBD1 (5 bases). V was pared by 3 bases and J by 8 bases, with 15 bases between. CDR1 SGDLS and CDR2 YYNGEE come from the germline V gene. The CDR3 has 14 amino acids.

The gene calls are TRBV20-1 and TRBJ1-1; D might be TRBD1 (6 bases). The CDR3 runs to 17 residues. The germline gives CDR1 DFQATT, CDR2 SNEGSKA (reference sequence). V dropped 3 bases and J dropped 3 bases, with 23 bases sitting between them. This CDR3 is CSARETPTLRGYTEAFF. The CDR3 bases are TGCAGTGCTAGGGAAACCCCAACTTTGAGGGGGTACACTGAAGCTTTCTTT.

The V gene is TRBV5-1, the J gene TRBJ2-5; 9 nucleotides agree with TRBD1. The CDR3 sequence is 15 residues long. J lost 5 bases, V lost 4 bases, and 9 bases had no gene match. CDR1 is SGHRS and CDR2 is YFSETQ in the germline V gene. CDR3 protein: CASSRSDRGDETQYF. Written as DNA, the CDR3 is TGCGCCAGCAGCCGATCGGACAGGGGAGACGAGACCCAGTACTTC.

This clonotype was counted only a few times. CDR3 residues: CSASRGVDGYTF. CDR3 DNA sequence: TGCAGTGCTAGTCGTGGGGTGGATGGCTACACCTTC. J is TRBJ1-2 and V is TRBV20-1; D gene uncertain. The CDR3 is 12 amino acids. Per the germline V gene, CDR1 is DFQATT and CDR2 is SNEGSKA (reference sequence). Trimming pared 3 bases from V and 6 bases from J, leaving 11 bases between.

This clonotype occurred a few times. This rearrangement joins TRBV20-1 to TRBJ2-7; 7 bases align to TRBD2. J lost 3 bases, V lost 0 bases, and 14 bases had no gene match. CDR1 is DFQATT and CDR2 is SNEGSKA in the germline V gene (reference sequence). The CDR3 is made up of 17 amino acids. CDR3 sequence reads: CSAREAAPAGKNYEQYF. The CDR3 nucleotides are TGCAGTGCTAGAGAAGCCGCACCAGCGGGAAAGAACTACGAGCAGTACTTC.

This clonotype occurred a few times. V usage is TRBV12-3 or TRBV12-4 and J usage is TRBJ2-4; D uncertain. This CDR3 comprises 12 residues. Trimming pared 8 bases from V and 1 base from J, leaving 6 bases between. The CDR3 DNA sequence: TGTGCCAGCGGGCAGGCCAAAAACATTCAGTACTTC. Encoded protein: CASGQAKNIQYF.

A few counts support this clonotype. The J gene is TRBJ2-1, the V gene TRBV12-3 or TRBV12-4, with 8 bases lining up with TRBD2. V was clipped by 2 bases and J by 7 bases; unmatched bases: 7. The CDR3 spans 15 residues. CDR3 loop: CASSLQSGGVNEQFF. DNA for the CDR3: TGTGCCAGCAGTTTACAGAGCGGGGGAGTAAATGAGCAGTTCTTC.

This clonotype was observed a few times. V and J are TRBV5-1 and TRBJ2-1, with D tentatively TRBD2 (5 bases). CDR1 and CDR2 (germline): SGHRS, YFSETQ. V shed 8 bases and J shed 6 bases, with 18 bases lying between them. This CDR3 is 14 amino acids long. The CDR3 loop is CASRELEAINEQFF. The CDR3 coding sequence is TGCGCCAGTAGGGAGCTAGAGGCAATCAATGAGCAGTTCTTC.

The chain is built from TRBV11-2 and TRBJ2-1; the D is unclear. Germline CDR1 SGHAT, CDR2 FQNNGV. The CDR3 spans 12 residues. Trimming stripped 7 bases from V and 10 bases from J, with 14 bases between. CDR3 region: CASNLRFGEQFF. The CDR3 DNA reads TGTGCCAGCAACCTCAGGTTCGGAGAGCAGTTCTTC. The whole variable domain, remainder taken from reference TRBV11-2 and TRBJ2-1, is EAGVAQSPRYKIIEKRQSVAFWCNPISGHATLYWYQQILGQGPKLLIQFQNNGVVDDSQLPKDRFSAERLKGVDSTLKIQPAKLEDSAVYLCASNLRFGEQFFGPGTRLTVL.

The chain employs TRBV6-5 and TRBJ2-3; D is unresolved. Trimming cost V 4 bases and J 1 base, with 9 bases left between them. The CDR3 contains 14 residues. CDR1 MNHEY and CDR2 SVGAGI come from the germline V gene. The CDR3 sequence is CASSFSFRTDTQYF. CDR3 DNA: TGTGCCAGCAGTTTTTCCTTTCGCACAGATACGCAGTATTTT.

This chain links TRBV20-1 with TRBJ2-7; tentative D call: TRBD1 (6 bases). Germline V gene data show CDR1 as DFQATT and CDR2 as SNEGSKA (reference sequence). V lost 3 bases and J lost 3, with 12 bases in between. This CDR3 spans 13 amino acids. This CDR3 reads CSASPDSLYEQYF. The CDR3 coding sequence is TGCAGTGCTAGTCCGGACAGCCTCTACGAGCAGTACTTC.

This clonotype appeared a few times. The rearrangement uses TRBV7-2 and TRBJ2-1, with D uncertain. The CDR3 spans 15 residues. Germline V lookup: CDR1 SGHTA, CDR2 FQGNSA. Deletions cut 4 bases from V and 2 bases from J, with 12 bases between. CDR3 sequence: CASSSYVGTYNEQFF. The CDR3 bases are TGTGCCAGCAGCTCCTACGTAGGGACCTACAATGAGCAGTTCTTC.

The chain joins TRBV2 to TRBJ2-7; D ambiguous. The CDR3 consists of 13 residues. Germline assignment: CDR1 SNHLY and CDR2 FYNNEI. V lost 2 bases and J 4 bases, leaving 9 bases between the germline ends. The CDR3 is CASSELTEYEQYF. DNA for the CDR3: TGTGCCAGCAGTGAATTAACAGAGTACGAGCAGTACTTC. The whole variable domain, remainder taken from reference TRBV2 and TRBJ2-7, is EPEVTQTPSHQVTQMGQEVILRCVPISNHLYFYWYRQILGQKVEFLVSFYNNEISEKSEIFDDQFSVERPDGSNFTLKIRSTKLEDSAMYFCASSELTEYEQYFGPGTRLTVT.

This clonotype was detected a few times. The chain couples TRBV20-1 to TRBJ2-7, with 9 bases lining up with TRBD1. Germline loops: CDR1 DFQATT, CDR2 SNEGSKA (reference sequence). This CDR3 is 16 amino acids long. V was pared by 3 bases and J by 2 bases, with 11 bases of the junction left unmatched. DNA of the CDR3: TGCAGTGCTAGTGAACCGGGACAGGGTGGCGCCTACGAGCAGTACTTC. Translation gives CSASEPGQGGAYEQYF.

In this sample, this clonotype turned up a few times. CDR3 coding DNA: TGTGCCAGCAGTGTTTTAGGACGTCCTTACGAGCAGTACTTC. The encoded protein is CASSVLGRPYEQYF. This rearrangement joins TRBV6-4 to TRBJ2-7, with D uncertain. Germline loops: CDR1 MRHNA, CDR2 SNTAGT. V was clipped by 4 bases and J by 4 bases, with 14 bases between them. The CDR3 length is 14 residues.

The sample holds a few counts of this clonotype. The CDR3 spells CASSYSGAEAFF. DNA for the CDR3: TGTGCCAGCAGTTACTCGGGGGCTGAAGCTTTCTTT. The chain uses TRBV6-5 and TRBJ1-1; TRBD1 is a possible D gene (5 bases). Per germline, CDR1 MNHEY and CDR2 SVGAGI. The CDR3 is 12 amino acids. The V end was cut by 0 bases, the J end by 6 bases, with 5 bases between.

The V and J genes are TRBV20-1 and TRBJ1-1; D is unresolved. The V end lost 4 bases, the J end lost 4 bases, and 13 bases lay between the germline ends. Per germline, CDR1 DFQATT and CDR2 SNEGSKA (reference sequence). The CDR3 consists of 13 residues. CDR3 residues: CSANTGLATEAFF. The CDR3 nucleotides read TGCAGTGCTAATACCGGCCTGGCCACTGAAGCTTTCTTT.

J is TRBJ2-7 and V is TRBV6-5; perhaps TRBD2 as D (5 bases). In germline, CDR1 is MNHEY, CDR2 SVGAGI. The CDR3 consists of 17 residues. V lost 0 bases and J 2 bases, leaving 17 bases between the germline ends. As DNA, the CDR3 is TGTGCCAGCAGTTACTCGAGGGCCCCGGACGATGCCTACGAGCAGTACTTC. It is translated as CASSYSRAPDDAYEQYF.

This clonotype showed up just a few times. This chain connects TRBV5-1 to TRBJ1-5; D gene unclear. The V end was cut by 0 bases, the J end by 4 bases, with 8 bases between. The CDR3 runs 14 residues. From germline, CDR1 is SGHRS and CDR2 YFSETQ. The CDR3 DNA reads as TGCGCCAGCAGCTTGGGCGATGGAAATCAGCCCCAGCATTTT. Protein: CASSLGDGNQPQHF. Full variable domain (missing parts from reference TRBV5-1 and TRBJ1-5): KAGVTQTPRYLIKTRGQQVTLSCSPISGHRSVSWYQQTPGQGLQFLFEYFSETQRNKGNFPGRFSGRQFSNSRSEMNVSTLELGDSALYLCASSLGDGNQPQHFGDGTRLSIL.

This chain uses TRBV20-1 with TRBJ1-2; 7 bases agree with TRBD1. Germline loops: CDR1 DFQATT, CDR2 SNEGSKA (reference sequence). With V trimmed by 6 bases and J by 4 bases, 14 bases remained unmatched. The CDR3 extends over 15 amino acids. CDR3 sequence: CSAPGGVRRGYGYTF. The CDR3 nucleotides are TGCAGTGCCCCAGGGGGGGTCCGTCGCGGCTATGGCTACACCTTC.

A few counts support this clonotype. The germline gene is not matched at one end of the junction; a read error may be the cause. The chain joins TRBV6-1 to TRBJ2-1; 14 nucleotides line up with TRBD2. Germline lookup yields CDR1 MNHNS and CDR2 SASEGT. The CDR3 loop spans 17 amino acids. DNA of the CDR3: TGTGCCAGCAGGCCGACTAGCGGGGGGGCCTCCCACAATGAGCAGTTCTTC. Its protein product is CASRPTSGGASHNEQFF.

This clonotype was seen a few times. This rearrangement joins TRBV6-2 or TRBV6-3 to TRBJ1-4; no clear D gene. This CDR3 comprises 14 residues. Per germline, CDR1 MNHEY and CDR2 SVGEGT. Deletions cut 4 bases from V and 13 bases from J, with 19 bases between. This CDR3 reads CASSSTPQDRRLFF. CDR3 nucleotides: TGTGCCAGCAGTTCTACTCCGCAGGACCGTCGACTGTTTTTT.

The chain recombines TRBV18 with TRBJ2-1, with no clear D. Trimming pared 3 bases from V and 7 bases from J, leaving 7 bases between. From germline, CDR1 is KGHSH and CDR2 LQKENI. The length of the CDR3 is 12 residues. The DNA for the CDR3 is TGTGCCAGCTCACCGCGCAAGAATGAGCAGTTCTTC. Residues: CASSPRKNEQFF.

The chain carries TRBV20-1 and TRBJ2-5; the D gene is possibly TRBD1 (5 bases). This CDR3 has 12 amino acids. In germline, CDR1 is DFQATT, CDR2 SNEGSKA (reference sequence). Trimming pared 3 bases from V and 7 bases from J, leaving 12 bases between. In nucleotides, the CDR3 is TGCAGTGCTAGCCGGTCTCAGGGGACCCAGTACTTC. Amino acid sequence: CSASRSQGTQYF.

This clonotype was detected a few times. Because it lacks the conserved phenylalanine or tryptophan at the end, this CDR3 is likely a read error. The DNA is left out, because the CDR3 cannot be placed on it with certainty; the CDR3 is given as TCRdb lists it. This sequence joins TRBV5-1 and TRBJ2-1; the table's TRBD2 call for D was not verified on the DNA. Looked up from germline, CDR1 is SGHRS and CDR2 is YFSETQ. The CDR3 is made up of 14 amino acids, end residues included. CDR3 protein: CASSLAPRARLQVS.

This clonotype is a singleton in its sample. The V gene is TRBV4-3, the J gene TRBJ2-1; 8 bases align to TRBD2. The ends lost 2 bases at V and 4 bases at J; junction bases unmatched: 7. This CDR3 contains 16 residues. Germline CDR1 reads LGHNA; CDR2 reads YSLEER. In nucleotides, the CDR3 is TGCGCCAGCAGCCAAATTGGGGCTAGCGGGTACAATGAGCAGTTCTTC. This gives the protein CASSQIGASGYNEQFF.

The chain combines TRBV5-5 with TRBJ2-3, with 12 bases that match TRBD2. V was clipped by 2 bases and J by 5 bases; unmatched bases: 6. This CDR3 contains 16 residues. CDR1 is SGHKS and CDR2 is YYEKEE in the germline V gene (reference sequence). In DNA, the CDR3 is TGTGCCAGCAGCTTTACTAGCGGGGGGACGGGAGATACGCAGTATTTT. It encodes CASSFTSGGTGDTQYF.

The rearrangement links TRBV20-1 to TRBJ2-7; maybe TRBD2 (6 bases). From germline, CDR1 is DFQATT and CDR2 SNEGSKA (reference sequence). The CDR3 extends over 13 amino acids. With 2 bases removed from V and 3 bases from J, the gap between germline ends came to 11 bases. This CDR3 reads CSARQRGSYEQYF. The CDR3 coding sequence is TGCAGTGCTAGACAACGGGGGAGCTACGAGCAGTACTTC.